The clone carrying this TCR beta chain was recorded only once. What it binds is unknown. The data were obtained in a study of vaccination and CD4 T cells after COVID-19. Study-wide background: Post-COVID draws followed diagnosis by a median around 100 days (range 35 to 161). Stimulation of cells relied on overlapping spike peptides derived from SARS-CoV-2, HCoV-NL63, HCoV-OC43 and HCoV-229E.

The CDR3 loop spans 17 amino acids. Germline loops: CDR1 MGHRA, CDR2 YSYEKL. The junction had 12 bases not matched to a gene; V was cut back by 1 base and J by 7 bases. The assay that was used to sequence DNA from cultured CD4+ T cells was the Oncomine TCR Beta short-read assay. One entry per CDR3 protein results from TCRdb running MiXCR on the PCR reads. This table holds more than 20,000 distinct CDR3 sequences, 41% found once. Specified time point: late sampling 161 to 241 days after vaccination in a few convalescent patients. Documented treatment: roughly ten-day PBMC culture with coronavirus spike peptide pools or control peptides (ViraFEST assay). Under the ViraFEST approach, antigen-specific T cells were expanded with peptide pools and TCRs subsequently sequenced.

The J gene is TRBJ2-7, the V gene TRBV4-1; 11 bases fit TRBD2. This receptor was obtained from a human donor who had recovered from COVID-19. Sample: CD4+ T cells from blood, cultured in vitro, taken about 7 months after SARS-CoV-2 vaccination. CDR3 amino acids: CASSQGMVGLAATEQYF. CDR3 DNA: TGCGCCAGCAGCCAAGGGATGGTGGGACTAGCGGCCACAGAGCAGTACTTC.